This T cell receptor beta chain appears in the sequencing data of a study of blood T cell repertoires in COVID-19 (TCRdb year 2020). Some background on the complete study: Collaborator samples came from the United States, Italy and Spain and covered acute and convalescent phases of COVID-19. The material from the prospective study consisted of cDNA or gDNA derived from T cells, B-cell-depleted T cells, or PBMCs. Subjects who had been exposed to COVID-19, were actively infected with it, or had recovered from it provided the deeply sampled blood TCRbeta repertoires that made up the dataset. A freely available public database, intended as a resource for researchers studying the immune response to SARS-CoV-2, is where the repertoires were released. The samples were drawn from the first 160 participants of the ongoing ImmuneRACE study and from 950 to 1,500 subjects provided by 6 global collaborators. A de-identified subject ID, COVID-19 status, age in years and sex were almost always included in the sample metadata. Where available, HLA class I and class II types were obtained from metadata supplied by the sample provider rather than from assay-based typing.

Collaborating institutions collected whole blood in K2EDTA tubes following their own protocols. For TCRbeta analysis, collaborators shipped samples in one of three forms: frozen whole blood, isolated PBMCs, or DNA extracted from either of those sample types. Relative to germline, V is 5 bases shorter and J is 8 bases shorter, with 22 bases between their ends. The germline V gene (reference sequence) supplies CDR1 PRHDT and CDR2 FYEKMQ. The CDR3 spans 15 residues, from the cysteine through the phenylalanine. Just the 45-base CDR3 DNA is kept, in frame starting at base 1. Details on this clone: The antigen this receptor binds is unknown. One base away there is no much larger clone; base qualities are not given.

Beyond this particular receptor, the publication reports: How much clinical and demographic metadata was included differed by source and by participant, and the metadata was provided uncurated.

TCRbeta CDR3 regions were amplified from genomic DNA by means of the immunoSEQ Assay, a bias-controlled multiplex PCR. As for the original processing: Nucleated cell counts per sample were estimated from amplification of reference gene primers within the assay. Sequence reads were collapsed and filtered to measure the absolute abundance of every unique TCRbeta CDR3 rearrangement. For each sample, productive Simpson clonality was calculated as the square root of Simpson's diversity index across productive rearrangements. The table comes from immuneACCESS by way of TCRdb, which keeps in-frame sequences with V and J called. Part of the clones is missing from these tables; in studies checked, under half for an unresolved V gene and the rest for unknown reasons. The V and J calls and clone size come from that table; D and trimming were worked out from the DNA. Here the sample has around 86,000 clones; approximately 85% occur a single time. The ten largest make up 9.5% to 15% of the sample.

The sequence is built from TRBV13 and TRBJ2-7, with TRBD1 perhaps the D gene, on 7 matching bases. The sequenced sample consisted of peripheral blood. The sequence was collected from a human donor in a cohort sampled during active COVID-19. The CDR3 protein sequence reads: CASSPTAGQQFKQYF. The DNA sequence is TGTGCCAGCAGCCCGACGGCGGGACAGCAGTTTAAGCAGTACTTC.